The T cell receptor beta chain under discussion was sequenced for a study of T cell changes during pregnancy in multiple sclerosis. Sequencing used immunoSEQ multiplex PCR; TCRdb keeps in-frame clones, though not all of them. This table holds under 95,000 clones, 85% to 95% found once. The V gene end was trimmed by 3 bases and the J gene end by 6 bases; junction bases not matched to a gene: 8. Germline assignment: CDR1 SGHRS and CDR2 YFSETQ. The CDR3 loop spans 15 amino acids. Material: peripheral blood, obtained after pregnancy. This clonotype was obtained from a female donor with multiple sclerosis, enrolled in a pregnancy study. The chain links TRBV5-1 to TRBJ1-2, with 10 bases fitting TRBD1. The CDR3 spells CASSSRQGALDGYTF. The DNA of the CDR3 is TGCGCCAGCAGCTCTCGACAGGGGGCGTTAGATGGCTACACCTTC. The full variable domain, in which reference TRBV5-1 and TRBJ1-2 provide the parts outside the CDR3, is KAGVTQTPRYLIKTRGQQVTLSCSPISGHRSVSWYQQTPGQGLQFLFEYFSETQRNKGNFPGRFSGRQFSNSRSEMNVSTLELGDSALYLCASSSRQGALDGYTFGSGTRLTVV.